This T cell receptor (beta chain) was captured in a study of blood T cell repertoires in COVID-19 (dated by TCRdb to about 2020). Some background on the complete study: Samples covering the acute and convalescent phases of COVID-19 were provided by collaborators in the United States, Italy and Spain. The prospective study material was composed of cDNA or gDNA derived from T cells, B-cell-depleted T cells, or PBMCs. Deeply sampled blood TCRbeta repertoires from subjects exposed to, actively infected with, or recovered from COVID-19 were included in the dataset. The repertoires were released in a freely available public database intended as a resource for research on the immune response to SARS-CoV-2. Samples came from the ongoing ImmuneRACE study (first 160 participants) plus 1,254 subjects from 6 global collaborators. Sample metadata almost always included a de-identified subject ID, COVID-19 status, age in years and sex. Where HLA class I and class II types were available, the types were taken from metadata supplied by the sample provider, not from assay-based typing.

At one collaborating source in Seattle, patients were enrolled during active infection and were followed longitudinally through the course of disease. Whole blood was collected in K2EDTA tubes by collaborating institutions according to the institutions' own protocols. For TCRbeta analysis, collaborators shipped samples in one of three forms: frozen whole blood, isolated PBMCs, or DNA extracted from either of those sample types. The research as a whole found: The quantity of clinical and demographic metadata differed by source and by participant and was supplied without curation.

Spanning cysteine to phenylalanine, the CDR3 consists of 11 amino acids. The retained sequence is limited to the CDR3, 33 bases, with the frame set at the first base. Reading the germline V gene gives CDR1 SQVTM and CDR2 ANQGSEA. The immunoSEQ Assay, a bias-controlled multiplex PCR, was used to amplify TCRbeta CDR3 regions from genomic DNA. In the paper's pipeline: Nucleated cell counts per sample were estimated from amplification of reference gene primers within the assay. To quantify the absolute abundance of each unique TCRbeta CDR3 rearrangement, sequence reads were collapsed and filtered. Productive Simpson clonality was computed per sample as the square root of Simpson's diversity index over productive rearrangements. What TCRdb holds here is the immuneACCESS table cut down to in-frame rearrangements. Part of the clones is not present; checked against another copy, under half of the missing clones reflect an unresolved V gene, and the others are unexplained. Clone size and the V and J calls come from that table; the DNA yielded D and trimming. The sample has about 230,000 clones on record, 85% to 90% of them singletons. Roughly 11% of the sample rests with the top ten.

Worth noting for this clone: It lacks a known antigen. No quality values exist for individual bases; no much larger clone is one base distant.

This sequence originates from a middle-aged man with COVID-19, enrolled during active disease. The rearranged segments are TRBV29-1 and TRBJ2-1; possibly the D gene is TRBD1, per 6 matching bases. Material: peripheral blood. This receptor carries the CDR3 CSGRDNNEQFF. The base sequence is TGCAGTGGCCGGGACAACAATGAGCAGTTCTTC.